This entry lists 11 T cell receptor beta chains sequenced from one sample in a study of beta chain features in type 1 diabetes. The sequenced template was cDNA made from the entire isolated RNA. The data were produced by immunoSEQ multiplex PCR, yet TCRdb's version contains in-frame clones alone and is incomplete. The sample lists hundreds of thousands of clones, about an eighth occurring once. Sequencing was performed on naive CD4+ T cells from blood. Source of these receptors: a woman aged 18-29 years in good health.

The table lists this clone with a few counts. The chain joins TRBV7-9 to TRBJ2-3; 8 bases are a match to TRBD1. Germline CDR1 is SEHNR and CDR2 is FQNEAQ (reference sequence). The CDR3 has 16 amino acids. J gave up 4 bases and V 3 bases, and 9 bases lay outside the gene matches. As DNA, the CDR3 is TGTGCCAGCAGCTTCCTCGGACAGGGAGCCTCAGATACGCAGTATTTT. It encodes CASSFLGQGASDTQYF.

This clone has just a few counts. This chain connects TRBV7-2 to TRBJ1-6; D may be TRBD1 (5 bases). Germline V gives CDR1 SGHTA, CDR2 FQGNSA. This CDR3 spans 17 amino acids. Trimming pared 1 base from V and 8 bases from J, leaving 18 bases between. The CDR3 spells CASSLVPWGGRDSPLHF. The DNA for the CDR3 is TGTGCCAGCAGCTTAGTCCCTTGGGGGGGTAGGGATTCACCCCTCCACTTT.

The CDR3 sequence is CASSLGQGTSYEQYV. In DNA form, the CDR3 reads TGTGCCAGCAGCTTAGGACAGGGTACTTCCTACGAGCAGTACGTC. The V call is TRBV7-9, the J call TRBJ2-7; TRBD1 aligns across 7 bases. CDR1 and CDR2 (germline): SEHNR, FQNEAQ (reference sequence). V was pared by 1 base and J by 1 base, with 4 bases of the junction left unmatched. The CDR3 runs to 15 residues.

This clone was observed a handful of times. V gene TRBV4-2 combines with J gene TRBJ2-2; D uncertain. Deletions cut 0 bases from V and 5 bases from J, with 10 bases between. This CDR3 comprises 15 residues. Germline values: CDR1 LGHNA, CDR2 YNFKEQ. CDR3 residues: CASSQDGVGTGELFF. The CDR3 DNA is TGTGCCAGCAGCCAAGATGGGGTAGGGACCGGGGAGCTGTTTTTT.

This clone was observed a handful of times. The genes are TRBV7-9 and TRBJ1-5; no clear D gene. The CDR3 runs 18 residues. Germline V CDR1 and CDR2: SEHNR, FQNEAQ (reference sequence). Trimming shortened V by 4 bases and J by 0 bases, and 19 bases separated the two germline ends. CDR3 nucleotide sequence: TGTGCCAGCAGCTCGTTAGCCGGGTCCTCCTATAGCAATCAGCCCCAGCATTTT. This sequence encodes CASSSLAGSSYSNQPQHF.

The rearrangement links TRBV30 to TRBJ2-4; D is uncertain. Trimming pared 2 bases from V and 10 bases from J, leaving 18 bases between. From germline, CDR1 is GTSNPN and CDR2 SVGIG (reference sequence). The CDR3 sequence is 14 residues long. The CDR3 spells CAWSPSNRASIQYF. CDR3 nucleotides: TGTGCCTGGAGTCCTTCAAACCGGGCCTCAATTCAGTACTTC. The full variable domain, with the rest looked up from reference TRBV30 and TRBJ2-4, is SQTIHQWPATLVQPVGSPLSLECTVEGTSNPNLYWYRQAAGRGLQLLFYSVGIGQISSEVPQNLSASRPQDRQFILSSKKLLLSDSGFYLCAWSPSNRASIQYFGAGTRLSVL.

This chain joins TRBV29-1 and TRBJ2-1, with 8 bases identical to TRBD1. CDR1 and CDR2 from the germline V gene are SQVTM and ANQGSEA. Trimming removed 0 bases from V and 9 bases from J; junction bases left unmatched: 13. CDR3 length: 16 residues. For the CDR3, the DNA is TGCAGCGTTGAAGATTGGGGGCAGGGGGCCGGAGTTGAGCAGTTCTTC. It is translated as CSVEDWGQGAGVEQFF.

There are a few counts of this clone. This chain connects TRBV29-1 to TRBJ1-2, with a possible D match to TRBD1 (6 bases). This CDR3 has 11 amino acids. Per the germline V gene, CDR1 is SQVTM and CDR2 is ANQGSEA. The germline V and J ends were trimmed by 7 bases and 6 bases, with 12 bases remaining between them. The CDR3 DNA reads TGCAGCGCCCAACGGGGGCATGGCTACACCTTC. Its protein product is CSAQRGHGYTF.

This clone was counted a few times. The chain carries TRBV7-9 and TRBJ2-5; 8 bases fit TRBD1. After removal of 5 bases from V and 7 bases from J, the junction contained 12 bases not matched to a gene. Germline CDR1 reads SEHNR; CDR2 reads FQNEAQ (reference sequence). There are 15 residues in the CDR3. CDR3: CASSPGQGGLGTQYF. CDR3 bases: TGTGCCAGCAGCCCTGGACAGGGCGGGTTAGGGACCCAGTACTTC.

This clone appeared a few times. J is TRBJ2-1 and V is TRBV19; 8 nucleotides match TRBD2. Germline V gene sequence: CDR1 LNHDA, CDR2 SQIVND (reference sequence). The CDR3 has 17 residues. J was trimmed by 1 base and V by 3 bases; bases with no gene match: 8. The CDR3 coding sequence is TGTGCCAGTAGTATGAGTGCGGGAGGAAGGTCCTACAATGAGCAGTTCTTC. This translates into CASSMSAGGRSYNEQFF.

This chain joins TRBV5-1 and TRBJ2-2; 13 bases agree with TRBD2. V dropped 4 bases and J dropped 4; count of bases not matched to a gene: 7. CDR1 is SGHRS, CDR2 YFSETQ, per germline. This CDR3 has 17 amino acids. This CDR3 reads CASSPAGLAGSTGELFF. The CDR3 DNA is TGCGCCAGCAGCCCGGCGGGACTAGCGGGGAGCACCGGGGAGCTGTTTTTT.